These 30 T cell receptor beta chains came from one sample sequenced in a study of T-cell reconstitution after alpha-beta-depleted transplantation in children. As it was prepared, the TCRbeta library received unique molecular identifiers. TCRdb redid the calling of the PCR reads with MiXCR, one entry per CDR3 protein. The sample shows a few hundred thousand distinct CDR3 sequences, around 25% of them seen only once. This material consisted of PBMCs, mostly from graft donor cells, taken 180 days after TCRalphabeta/CD19-depleted stem cell transplant. All receptors come from a male patient under 18 who had a stem cell transplant for acute lymphoblastic leukemia, so the T cells may come from the graft donor.

This clonotype has just a few counts. The CDR3 DNA reads TGTGCCAGCAGCTTGGGCGGGAGGGCCGTCAATGAGCAGTTCTTC. Translated, it gives CASSLGGRAVNEQFF. The chain joins TRBV5-6 to TRBJ2-1; 9 bases match TRBD2. The J segment lost 6 bases and the V segment lost 0 bases, leaving 4 bases of the junction unmatched. Germline V gene data show CDR1 as SGHDT and CDR2 as YYEEEE. This CDR3 is 15 amino acids long.

The rearrangement joins TRBV20-1 to TRBJ2-3; 10 bases agree with TRBD2. There are 16 residues in the CDR3. V was clipped by 2 bases and J by 6 bases; unmatched bases: 11. Germline V gives CDR1 DFQATT, CDR2 SNEGSKA (reference sequence). The CDR3 region is CSARHPPSGSKDTQYF. DNA for the CDR3: TGCAGTGCTAGACATCCGCCTAGCGGGAGTAAGGATACGCAGTATTTT.

The table lists this clonotype with many counts. The genes are TRBV20-1 and TRBJ2-2, with TRBD1 as a possible D gene (5 bases). Germline V gene lookup returns CDR1 DFQATT and CDR2 SNEGSKA (reference sequence). This CDR3 region has 12 residues. Trimming stripped 1 base from V and 7 bases from J, with 7 bases between. This CDR3 reads CSARGGHGELFF. The CDR3 DNA follows: TGCAGTGCTAGAGGGGGCCACGGGGAGCTGTTTTTT.

V and J are TRBV20-1 and TRBJ2-7, with 7 bases identical to TRBD1. Unmatched junction bases numbered 20, after V lost 2 bases and J lost 4 bases. The CDR3 contains 18 residues. Germline V gene sequence: CDR1 DFQATT, CDR2 SNEGSKA (reference sequence). The CDR3 loop is CSARSTIWDRDSMYEQYF. The CDR3 nucleotides are TGCAGTGCTAGATCTACTATTTGGGACCGGGACAGCATGTACGAGCAGTACTTC.

The gene calls are TRBV19 and TRBJ2-7, with 7 bases fitting TRBD2. The germline V gene encodes CDR1 LNHDA and CDR2 SQIVND (reference sequence). The CDR3 totals 14 residues. With V trimmed by 1 base and J by 3 bases, 3 bases remained unmatched. CDR3 in amino acids: CASSIVASGYEQYF. In DNA form, the CDR3 reads TGTGCCAGTAGTATAGTGGCTAGCGGCTACGAGCAGTACTTC.

This clonotype was found a few times. The gene calls are TRBV4-1 and TRBJ2-7, with D maybe TRBD1 (6 bases). Germline loops: CDR1 MGHRA, CDR2 YSYEKL. V lost 4 bases, J lost 3 bases, and 13 bases lay in between. CDR3 length equals 14 residues. CDR3 DNA sequence: TGCGCCAGCAGCCGGGCAGGGGAGTTCTACGAGCAGTACTTC. Translation gives CASSRAGEFYEQYF.

J is TRBJ2-7 and V is TRBV2; D perhaps matches TRBD1 (6 bases). V was shortened by 4 bases and J by 0 bases, with 10 bases between the two germline ends. Germline V gene sequence: CDR1 SNHLY, CDR2 FYNNEI. The CDR3 contains 14 residues. In DNA, the CDR3 is TGTGCCAGCAGTGGACAGGCGAGCTCCTACGAGCAGTACTTC. The encoded protein is CASSGQASSYEQYF.

This clonotype was found a few times. V gene TRBV12-3 or TRBV12-4 combines with J gene TRBJ2-5; 12 bases are a match to TRBD2. Germline trimming cut 6 bases from V and 5 bases from J; bases unmatched to any gene: 10. This CDR3 has 16 residues. CDR3 nucleotides: TGTGCCAGCAGCCCATCGACTAGCGGGAGCGGGGAGACCCAGTACTTC. It is translated as CASSPSTSGSGETQYF.

This clonotype was found a few times. V is TRBV6-5 and J is TRBJ2-5; D not resolved. Germline CDR1 reads MNHEY; CDR2 reads SVGAGI. The V end lost 0 bases, the J end lost 5 bases, and 10 bases lay between the germline ends. CDR3 size: 14 residues. CDR3: CASSYSTLGETQYF. CDR3 in DNA: TGTGCCAGCAGTTACTCGACTCTGGGGGAGACCCAGTACTTC.

This clonotype came up a few times. This CDR3 is CASSPRLVLNTGELFF. The CDR3 DNA sequence: TGTGCCAGCAGCCCCCGACTAGTTTTGAACACCGGGGAGCTGTTTTTT. V usage is TRBV7-3 and J usage is TRBJ2-2; D possibly corresponds to TRBD2 (6 bases). The V gene lost 5 bases and the J gene lost 1 base, with 14 bases spanning the gap. Germline CDR1 SGHTA, CDR2 FQGTGA. This CDR3 has 16 residues.

The chain carries TRBV6-5 and TRBJ2-7; D gene uncertain. The length of the CDR3 is 11 residues. Germline V gene lookup returns CDR1 MNHEY and CDR2 SVGAGI. V was trimmed by 4 bases and J by 6 bases, leaving 7 bases between them. The CDR3 DNA sequence: TGTGCCAGCAGTTCACTGGCCGAGCAGTACTTC. It is translated as CASSSLAEQYF.

This clonotype has more than one count but fewer than ten. The chain recombines TRBV6-5 with TRBJ2-7; D unclear. This CDR3 comprises 14 residues. Germline CDR1 reads MNHEY; CDR2 reads SVGAGI. Trimming took 0 bases from V and 1 from J, leaving 7 bases between them. The CDR3 DNA is TGTGCCAGCAGTTACTCCTACTCTTCCTACGAGCAGTACTTC. This translates into CASSYSYSSYEQYF.

This clonotype has just a few counts. The chain combines TRBV7-2 with TRBJ1-2; no firm D call. Germline V gives CDR1 SGHTA, CDR2 FQGNSA. V shed 0 bases and J shed 8 bases, with 13 bases lying between them. The CDR3 totals 14 residues. CDR3 sequence reads: CASSLAVGLEGYTF. Here the CDR3 DNA reads TGTGCCAGCAGCTTAGCTGTGGGCCTCGAAGGCTACACCTTC.

V is TRBV7-9 and J is TRBJ2-7; either TRBD1 or TRBD2 may fit D (6 bases each). The CDR3 totals 15 residues. CDR1 is SEHNR and CDR2 is FQNEAQ in the germline V gene (reference sequence). V was cut by 1 base and J by 4 bases, with 14 bases left in between. CDR3 sequence (DNA): TGTGCCAGCAGCTTAGAGGACAGAGGGGGGTACGAGCAGTACTTC. Translation: CASSLEDRGGYEQYF.

This clonotype was observed a handful of times. This chain uses TRBV3-1 with TRBJ2-3, with D hard to call. The CDR3 is 13 residues long. Germline V gene data show CDR1 as LGHDT and CDR2 as YNNKEL (reference sequence). V gave up 4 bases and J gave up 6 bases, with 11 bases separating them. This chain's CDR3 is CASSRLGSDTQYF. As DNA, the CDR3 is TGTGCCAGCAGCCGACTGGGCTCCGATACGCAGTATTTT.

In nucleotides, the CDR3 is TGCGCCAGCAGCCAAGACGAGACAGGGACCTACTCCTACGAGCAGTACTTC. As protein: CASSQDETGTYSYEQYF. The chain is built from TRBV4-1 and TRBJ2-7; 7 positions match TRBD1. J gave up 0 bases and V 0 bases, and 8 bases lay outside the gene matches. The CDR3 loop spans 17 amino acids. Germline-derived CDR1 and CDR2 are MGHRA and YSYEKL.

This chain links TRBV28 with TRBJ2-7, with 8 bases identical to TRBD2. Trimming cost V 4 bases and J 3 bases; bases outside gene matches: 8. The CDR3 sequence is 15 residues long. Germline V CDR1 and CDR2: MDHEN, SYDVKM. The CDR3 DNA follows: TGTGCCAGCAGTTATTGGCCTAGCGGGTGCTACGAGCAGTACTTC. Amino acid sequence: CASSYWPSGCYEQYF.

This clonotype was counted only a few times. V usage is TRBV12-3 or TRBV12-4 and J usage is TRBJ2-1, with TRBD2 identical over 9 bases. Unmatched junction bases numbered 7, after V lost 0 bases and J lost 4 bases. There are 17 residues in the CDR3. CDR3 loop: CASSLALGSGGYNEQFF. DNA of the CDR3: TGTGCCAGCAGTTTAGCGCTGGGTAGCGGGGGATACAATGAGCAGTTCTTC.

The chain combines TRBV20-1 with TRBJ2-7; TRBD1 matches at 7 bases. CDR1 and CDR2 (germline): DFQATT, SNEGSKA (reference sequence). V was clipped by 4 bases and J by 0 bases; unmatched bases: 12. The CDR3 is made up of 16 amino acids. Written as DNA, the CDR3 is TGCAGTGCTATAAAGTTAGGGGCAGGGGGCTCCTACGAGCAGTACTTC. As protein: CSAIKLGAGGSYEQYF.

The genes are TRBV11-2 and TRBJ2-3; 9 bases are a match to TRBD1. Germline V lookup: CDR1 SGHAT, CDR2 FQNNGV. CDR3 size: 18 residues. Trimming cost V 0 bases and J 2 bases; bases outside gene matches: 9. The CDR3 DNA sequence: TGTGCCAGCAGCTTAGAATACGGGACAGGGTTATACACAGATACGCAGTATTTT. Translation: CASSLEYGTGLYTDTQYF.

V gene TRBV3-1 combines with J gene TRBJ1-1; D is unclear. The V and J ends lost 3 bases and 1 base respectively, with 12 bases between them. CDR3 length: 15 residues. Germline V gene data show CDR1 as LGHDT and CDR2 as YNNKEL (reference sequence). CDR3 protein: CASSQARIRNTEAFF. As DNA, the CDR3 is TGTGCCAGCAGCCAGGCGAGGATTCGGAACACTGAAGCTTTCTTT. Supplemented by reference TRBV3-1 and TRBJ1-1, the full variable domain reads DTAVSQTPKYLVTQMGNDKSIKCEQNLGHDTMYWYKQDSKKFLKIMFSYNNKELIINETVPNRFSPKSPDKAHLNLHINSLELGDSAVYFCASSQARIRNTEAFFGQGTRLTVV.

The chain couples TRBV5-1 to TRBJ2-3, with D possibly matching TRBD1 (6 bases). The V gene lost 5 bases and the J gene lost 1 base, with 11 bases spanning the gap. Germline values: CDR1 SGHRS, CDR2 YFSETQ. The CDR3 has 14 residues. CDR3 coding DNA: TGCGCCAGCAGACAGGGCCATGGCACAGATACGCAGTATTTT. Translated: CASRQGHGTDTQYF.

V usage is TRBV5-1 and J usage is TRBJ2-3; 15 nucleotides align to TRBD2. The V gene's germline CDR1 is SGHRS and CDR2 YFSETQ. The CDR3 is 19 residues long. The junction had 11 bases not matched to a gene; V was cut back by 6 bases and J by 0 bases. The CDR3 loop reads CASKPLLGLAGGSTDTQYF. CDR3 DNA: TGCGCCAGCAAGCCTCTTTTGGGACTAGCGGGAGGTAGCACAGATACGCAGTATTTT.

This sequence joins TRBV19 and TRBJ2-1; TRBD2 matches 11 bases. Germline-derived CDR1 and CDR2 are LNHDA and SQIVND (reference sequence). Trimming cost V 4 bases and J 7 bases; bases outside gene matches: 6. The CDR3 covers 15 residues. CDR3 DNA: TGTGCCAGTAGTAGACTAGCGGGGACTGGAAATGAGCAGTTCTTC. Protein product: CASSRLAGTGNEQFF. The full variable domain, with the rest looked up from reference TRBV19 and TRBJ2-1, is DGGITQSPKYLFRKEGQNVTLSCEQNLNHDAMYWYRQDPGQGLRLIYYSQIVNDFQKGDIAEGYSVSREKKESFPLTVTSAQKNPTAFYLCASSRLAGTGNEQFFGPGTRLTVL.

The gene calls are TRBV18 and TRBJ2-7; D tentatively reads TRBD1 or TRBD2 (5 bases each). Germline CDR1 is KGHSH and CDR2 is LQKENI. The length of the CDR3 is 16 residues. V was pared by 5 bases and J by 0 bases, with 17 bases between. CDR3 nucleotide sequence: TGTGCCAGCTCATCAGGTGACTACAGGAGCTCCTACGAGCAGTACTTC. Protein: CASSSGDYRSSYEQYF.

The J gene is TRBJ2-1, the V gene TRBV7-3; weak D call: TRBD2 (5 bases). Between the trimmed V and J ends, which lost 2 bases and 1 base, there was a span of 9 bases. The germline gives CDR1 SGHTA, CDR2 FQGTGA. The CDR3 runs 15 residues. CDR3 DNA: TGTGCCAGCAGCTTACACCGGGGATCCTACAATGAGCAGTTCTTC. Translation gives CASSLHRGSYNEQFF.

This clonotype has ten or more counts. J is TRBJ2-7 and V is TRBV9, with TRBD1 matching 8 bases. The ends lost 3 bases at V and 1 base at J; junction bases unmatched: 6. The CDR3 has 15 residues. In germline, CDR1 is SGDLS, CDR2 YYNGEE. CDR3 loop: CASSAGTGLSYEQYF. In nucleotides, the CDR3 is TGTGCCAGCAGCGCCGGGACAGGACTATCCTACGAGCAGTACTTC.

This clonotype has a handful of counts. This chain links TRBV20-1 with TRBJ2-7; D ambiguous. Deletions cut 1 base from V and 3 bases from J, with 16 bases between. There are 15 residues in the CDR3. In germline, CDR1 is DFQATT, CDR2 SNEGSKA (reference sequence). In DNA, the CDR3 is TGCAGTGCTAGAGTACCTCCCCGTTTTGACTACGAGCAGTACTTC. This codes for CSARVPPRFDYEQYF.

V gene TRBV5-1 combines with J gene TRBJ1-2; no definite D call. V dropped 0 bases and J dropped 3 bases, with 6 bases sitting between them. The CDR3 runs to 13 residues. Germline values: CDR1 SGHRS, CDR2 YFSETQ. The CDR3 DNA follows: TGCGCCAGCAGCTTGGAGGTGGACTATGGCTACACCTTC. It encodes CASSLEVDYGYTF.

DNA for the CDR3: TGCGCCAGCAGCGCCGGGTACCGGGAAGACCGATATGGCTACACCTTC. This translates into CASSAGYREDRYGYTF. The chain is built from TRBV5-1 and TRBJ1-2; D call uncertain. Per germline, CDR1 SGHRS and CDR2 YFSETQ. The V end was cut by 4 bases, the J end by 5 bases, with 21 bases between. CDR3 size: 16 residues.